The clone carrying this T cell receptor beta chain was observed many times. CDR1 SGHRS and CDR2 YFSETQ come from the germline V gene. Trimming cost V 4 bases and J 7 bases; bases outside gene matches: 4. CDR3 size: 13 residues. The cDNA was synthesized by 5'RACE incorporating 10-nucleotide random UMIs. A single record per CDR3 protein comes from TCRdb applying MiXCR to the 5' RACE reads. The sample lists approximately 51,000 distinct CDR3 sequences; approximately 3.5% were seen once. The sample originates from a study of neurological immune-mediated disorders. Sequences were obtained from PBMCs. This chain joins TRBV5-1 and TRBJ2-7, with 11 bases identical to TRBD1. The sequence derives from a man between 40 and 49 years old with multiple sclerosis. CDR3: CASSPGQGGEQYF. CDR3 bases: TGCGCCAGCAGCCCGGGACAGGGGGGTGAGCAGTACTTC.